Shown below are 26 T cell receptor beta chains from a single sample sequenced in a study of OX40 agonist ivuxolimab in advanced cancers. Only in-frame clones appear in the TCRdb table, and some are missing; sequencing was by immunoSEQ multiplex PCR. The data show roughly 65,000 clones, roughly 84% seen once. The starting material was CD4+ or CD8+ T cells sorted from blood, obtained in a trial of the OX40 agonist ivuxolimab. These receptors originate from an adult with an advanced solid tumor such as melanoma, head and neck, liver or kidney cancer.

J is TRBJ2-3 and V is TRBV9; D ambiguous. This CDR3 region has 14 residues. Germline V gene lookup returns CDR1 SGDLS and CDR2 YYNGEE. V was pared by 0 bases and J by 0 bases, with 5 bases between. The CDR3 region has the DNA TGTGCCAGCAGCGTAGTCGGGAGCACAGATACGCAGTATTTT. It yields the protein CASSVVGSTDTQYF.

The chain is built from TRBV10-3 and TRBJ1-5, with 7 positions matching TRBD1. Germline-derived CDR1 and CDR2 are ENHRY and SYGVKD. This CDR3 contains 15 residues. V trimming: 4 bases; J trimming: 10 bases; junction bases outside the gene matches: 13. The CDR3 bases are TGTGCCATCAGTGCAACAGGGGCAATAGGGCGTCCCCAGCATTTT. Amino acid sequence: CAISATGAIGRPQHF.

This clone was seen a handful of times. This chain connects TRBV27 to TRBJ2-5; 8 bases fit TRBD2. The junction had 20 bases not matched to a gene; V was cut back by 3 bases and J by 8 bases. Germline values: CDR1 MNHEY, CDR2 SMNVEV (reference sequence). The length of the CDR3 is 18 residues. The CDR3 spells CASSFKGRRRGVPETQYF. DNA of the CDR3: TGTGCCAGCAGTTTCAAGGGTAGAAGGCGGGGGGTTCCGGAAACCCAGTACTTC.

The genes are TRBV7-8 and TRBJ1-4; D remains unclear. The V end lost 5 bases, the J end lost 5 bases, and 12 bases lay between the germline ends. The CDR3 is made up of 14 amino acids. CDR1 is SGHVS and CDR2 is FQNEAQ in the germline V gene. The CDR3 loop reads CASSPSRTNEKLFF. DNA of the CDR3: TGTGCCAGCAGCCCGTCCAGGACGAATGAAAAACTGTTTTTT.

The chain combines TRBV9 with TRBJ1-4; possible D gene TRBD1, 6 bases. Between the trimmed V and J ends, which lost 3 bases and 3 bases, there was a span of 12 bases. Germline values: CDR1 SGDLS, CDR2 YYNGEE. The CDR3 has 15 residues. The CDR3 reads CASSEGHTANEKLFF. The DNA of the CDR3 is TGTGCCAGCAGCGAGGGACATACCGCTAATGAAAAACTGTTTTTT. Full variable domain (missing parts from reference TRBV9 and TRBJ1-4): DSGVTQTPKHLITATGQRVTLRCSPRSGDLSVYWYQQSLDQGLQFLIQYYNGEERAKGNILERFSAQQFPDLHSELNLSSLELGDSALYFCASSEGHTANEKLFFGSGTQLSVL.

The gene calls are TRBV5-6 and TRBJ2-3; D may be TRBD2 (7 bases). CDR3 length: 15 residues. Per germline, CDR1 SGHDT and CDR2 YYEEEE. The V and J ends lost 4 bases and 0 bases respectively, with 12 bases between them. In DNA, the CDR3 is TGTGCCAGCAGCAAGGAGGGGGGGAGCACAGATACGCAGTATTTT. It is translated as CASSKEGGSTDTQYF.

The chain employs TRBV19 and TRBJ2-1, with D perhaps being TRBD1 or TRBD2 (5 bases each). Trimming removed 6 bases from V and 9 bases from J, with 24 bases in between. The germline V gene encodes CDR1 LNHDA and CDR2 SQIVND (reference sequence). This CDR3 has 16 residues. CDR3 nucleotides: TGTGCCAGTAGCTCGGGGTCGACAGTAGGGATCGGTGAGCAGTTCTTC. As protein: CASSSGSTVGIGEQFF.

The DNA for the CDR3 is TGTGCCAGCAGTTTTTTCGGGAGGACAGTAACCTACAATGAGCAGTTCTTC. Protein: CASSFFGRTVTYNEQFF. V and J are TRBV27 and TRBJ2-1; D is perhaps TRBD2 (7 bases). Per germline, CDR1 MNHEY and CDR2 SMNVEV (reference sequence). This CDR3 is 17 amino acids long. V was shortened by 3 bases and J by 2 bases, with 17 bases between the two germline ends.

A single count supports this clone. This sequence joins TRBV6-1 and TRBJ2-5; no definite D call. The CDR3 is 11 residues long. Germline CDR1 is MNHNS and CDR2 is SASEGT. V shed 7 bases and J shed 5 bases, with 8 bases lying between them. The CDR3 is CASTADETQYF. CDR3 sequence (DNA): TGTGCCAGCACCGCGGATGAGACCCAGTACTTC.

V and J are TRBV7-9 and TRBJ1-1, with 12 bases aligning to TRBD1. The CDR3 spans 16 residues. The germline CDR1 and CDR2 sequences are SEHNR and FQNEAQ (reference sequence). J gave up 5 bases and V 5 bases, and 9 bases lay outside the gene matches. Written as DNA, the CDR3 is TGTGCCAGCAGCGCAGGGACAGGGGGCTTGGGGACTGAAGCTTTCTTT. It encodes CASSAGTGGLGTEAFF.

In DNA form, the CDR3 reads TGTGCCAGCAGTAAGCTGGACAGGCGGAACACTGAAGCTTTCTTT. It translates to CASSKLDRRNTEAFF. J is TRBJ1-1 and V is TRBV6-5; 7 bases fit TRBD1. The CDR3 covers 15 residues. V shed 5 bases, J shed 1 base, and the junction held 7 bases outside the gene matches. Germline V gene data show CDR1 as MNHEY and CDR2 as SVGAGI.

This clone was observed a single time. CDR3 nucleotide sequence: TGCGCCAGCAGCTTGGGGCTCCCCAGCTACGAGCAGTACTTC. It translates to CASSLGLPSYEQYF. The chain has TRBV5-1 and TRBJ2-5, with D uncertain. With the DNA end fitting TRBJ2-7 better, the J assignment may be wrong. Per the germline V gene, CDR1 is SGHRS and CDR2 is YFSETQ. This CDR3 has 14 amino acids.

The chain combines TRBV27 with TRBJ2-7; D gene ambiguous. The V and J ends lost 4 bases and 2 bases respectively, with 12 bases between them. Germline V gene lookup returns CDR1 MNHEY and CDR2 SMNVEV (reference sequence). This CDR3 comprises 14 residues. The CDR3 DNA is TGTGCCAGCAGTTCTCAGAGGACCCCCTACGAGCAGTACTTC. Residues: CASSSQRTPYEQYF.

V gene TRBV6-1 combines with J gene TRBJ1-1; 9 bases match TRBD1. This CDR3 has 15 residues. Germline CDR1 reads MNHNS; CDR2 reads SASEGT. The V gene end was trimmed by 6 bases and the J gene end by 1 base; junction bases not matched to a gene: 6. The CDR3 loop is CASSRSGQGNTEAFF. The CDR3 nucleotides are TGTGCCAGCAGCAGATCGGGACAGGGGAACACTGAAGCTTTCTTT.

This clone was found a few times. This CDR3 reads CASSLAGEQPQHF. The CDR3 nucleotides read TGTGCCAGCAGCTTGGCGGGAGAACAGCCCCAGCATTTT. The V call is TRBV7-9, the J call TRBJ1-5; D is unclear. V lost 3 bases to trimming and J lost 7 bases, with 10 bases between them. The germline V gene encodes CDR1 SEHNR and CDR2 FQNEAQ (reference sequence). This CDR3 is 13 amino acids long. Together with reference TRBV7-9 and TRBJ1-5, the CDR3 gives the full variable domain: DTGVSQNPRHKITKRGQNVTFRCDPISEHNRLYWYRQTLGQGPEFLTYFQNEAQLEKSRLLSDRFSAERPKGSFSTLEIQRTEQGDSAMYLCASSLAGEQPQHFGDGTRLSIL.

This rearrangement joins TRBV5-1 to TRBJ2-1; possibly TRBD1 for D (5 bases). Deletions cut 3 bases from V and 0 bases from J, with 16 bases between. Germline V CDR1 and CDR2: SGHRS, YFSETQ. The CDR3 has 17 amino acids. The CDR3 bases are TGCGCCAGCAGCTCACAAGACAGACGACCCTCCTACAATGAGCAGTTCTTC. It yields the protein CASSSQDRRPSYNEQFF. Full variable domain (rest looked up from reference TRBV5-1 and TRBJ2-1): KAGVTQTPRYLIKTRGQQVTLSCSPISGHRSVSWYQQTPGQGLQFLFEYFSETQRNKGNFPGRFSGRQFSNSRSEMNVSTLELGDSALYLCASSSQDRRPSYNEQFFGPGTRLTVL.

This chain uses TRBV14 with TRBJ2-5; 13 nucleotides agree with TRBD2. CDR1 SGHDN and CDR2 FVKESK come from the germline V gene. The CDR3 loop spans 19 amino acids. V shed 3 bases and J 0 bases; nucleotides not matched to a gene: 10. The chain's CDR3 is CASSHLDGLAGAYQETQYF. In nucleotides, the CDR3 is TGTGCCAGCAGCCACCTAGACGGACTAGCGGGGGCCTACCAAGAGACCCAGTACTTC.

This clone was counted a single time. The V and J genes are TRBV30 and TRBJ1-1, with 11 bases matching TRBD1. The length of the CDR3 is 12 residues. Germline V gives CDR1 GTSNPN, CDR2 SVGIG (reference sequence). V was clipped by 8 bases and J by 7 bases; unmatched bases: 6. In DNA form, the CDR3 reads TGTGCCCTACGGACAGGGGGCGTTGAAGCTTTCTTT. Protein product: CALRTGGVEAFF.

The rearrangement joins TRBV7-2 to TRBJ2-7; D is tentatively TRBD1 or TRBD2 (6 bases each). Germline lookup yields CDR1 SGHTA and CDR2 FQGNSA. V was pared by 1 base and J by 4 bases, with 14 bases between. There are 15 residues in the CDR3. The CDR3 coding sequence is TGTGCCAGCAGCTTAGTTCTGGGGGGCCCGTACGAGCAGTACTTC. Protein: CASSLVLGGPYEQYF.

The chain is built from TRBV5-4 and TRBJ2-3, with TRBD1 matching 7 bases. The V gene end was trimmed by 4 bases and the J gene end by 4 bases; junction bases not matched to a gene: 3. Germline V lookup: CDR1 SGHNT, CDR2 YYREEE (reference sequence). The length of the CDR3 is 13 residues. The CDR3 loop is CASSATGPDTQYF. The CDR3 region has the DNA TGTGCCAGCAGCGCGACAGGGCCAGATACGCAGTATTTT.

The chain carries TRBV18 and TRBJ2-7; D is perhaps TRBD2 (6 bases). Between the trimmed V and J ends, which lost 3 bases and 3 bases, there was a span of 12 bases. CDR1 and CDR2 from the germline V gene are KGHSH and LQKENI. The CDR3 is 14 residues long. CDR3: CASSPQTSSYEQYF. For the CDR3, the DNA is TGTGCCAGCTCACCCCAGACTAGTAGCTACGAGCAGTACTTC.

The V and J genes are TRBV6-4 and TRBJ1-1; D remains unclear. From germline, CDR1 is MRHNA and CDR2 SNTAGT. The germline V and J ends were trimmed by 3 bases and 1 base, with 6 bases remaining between them. The CDR3 loop spans 13 amino acids. The CDR3 spells CASSELRNTEAFF. CDR3 in DNA: TGTGCCAGCAGTGAGCTAAGGAACACTGAAGCTTTCTTT.

The gene calls are TRBV5-1 and TRBJ1-2; D unclear. The CDR3 is 13 amino acids. CDR1 and CDR2 (germline): SGHRS, YFSETQ. Deletions cut 4 bases from V and 6 bases from J, with 13 bases between. The CDR3 sequence is CASSASWADGYTF. The CDR3 DNA reads as TGCGCCAGCAGCGCCTCGTGGGCCGATGGCTACACCTTC.

This chain links TRBV5-4 with TRBJ2-5; TRBD1 agrees at 8 bases. The trim removed 4 bases at V and 5 bases at J, leaving 4 bases unmatched. CDR1 and CDR2 from the germline V gene are SGHNT and YYREEE (reference sequence). The CDR3 runs to 13 residues. The CDR3 bases are TGTGCCAGCAGCCGGGGACAGGTGGAGACCCAGTACTTC. This encodes CASSRGQVETQYF.

The chain couples TRBV5-8 to TRBJ1-1, with 8 nucleotides matching TRBD1. Germline lookup yields CDR1 SGHTS and CDR2 YDEGEE. The trim removed 8 bases at V and 1 base at J, leaving 10 bases unmatched. CDR3 size: 15 residues. In DNA form, the CDR3 reads TGTGCCAGTCCCAGGGGGCAGTCATGGAACACTGAAGCTTTCTTT. This gives the protein CASPRGQSWNTEAFF.

This clone has just one count. V is TRBV9 and J is TRBJ2-1, with 9 nucleotides matching TRBD2. This CDR3 is built from 16 residues. V dropped 4 bases and J dropped 10; count of bases not matched to a gene: 15. Germline CDR1 is SGDLS and CDR2 is YYNGEE. The CDR3 spells CASSPGWRGGIWEQFF. The CDR3 DNA reads as TGTGCCAGCAGCCCCGGGTGGCGGGGGGGTATCTGGGAGCAGTTCTTC. Filled out from reference TRBV9 and TRBJ2-1, the complete variable domain reads DSGVTQTPKHLITATGQRVTLRCSPRSGDLSVYWYQQSLDQGLQFLIQYYNGEERAKGNILERFSAQQFPDLHSELNLSSLELGDSALYFCASSPGWRGGIWEQFFGPGTRLTVL.